Given below is one T cell receptor (beta chain) in context. A single record per CDR3 protein comes from TCRdb applying MiXCR to the 5' RACE reads. The repertoire holds 65,000 to 95,000 distinct CDR3 sequences, with approximately 5% as singletons. The germline CDR1 and CDR2 sequences are GTSNPN and SVGIG (reference sequence). The V gene lost 2 bases and the J gene lost 8 bases, with 15 bases spanning the gap. This CDR3 comprises 14 residues. This sample stems from a study of early T cells in non-severe SARS-CoV-2 infection. This clonotype originated in an adult who was a healthcare worker with PCR-confirmed SARS-CoV-2 infection or an uninfected control (not recorded which). This sample comprised whole blood, obtained at baseline. The gene calls are TRBV30 and TRBJ1-4; D not certain. This chain's CDR3 is CAWSSDSLGEKLFF. The CDR3 bases are TGTGCCTGGAGTTCGGACTCACTGGGGGAAAAACTGTTTTTT.